The 15 T cell receptor beta chains given below trace back to one sample, sequenced in a study of CD8+ T cells in alopecia areata. Treatment given: oral pan-JAK inhibitor, 5-10 mg twice daily. RNA extraction and reverse transcription yielded cDNA as sequencing template. Profiled with immunoSEQ multiplex PCR; TCRdb holds only in-frame clones, not every one. The sample contains nearly 110,000 clones, roughly 84% of which appear only once. The sample here was CD8+ T cells sorted from blood, taken at week 24, from a patient treated with tofacitinib. These receptors all stem from a human donor with alopecia areata.

CDR3 in DNA: TGCGCCAGCAGCTTGGCCCCGGGCAGATACCAAGAGACCCAGTACTTC. It yields the protein CASSLAPGRYQETQYF. The chain links TRBV5-1 to TRBJ2-5, with D uncertain. V lost 0 bases, J lost 0 bases, and 12 bases lay in between. This CDR3 spans 16 amino acids. The germline V gene has CDR1 SGHRS and CDR2 YFSETQ.

V is TRBV4-1 and J is TRBJ2-7, with D possibly matching TRBD1 (5 bases). CDR3 length: 19 amino acids. The germline V and J ends were trimmed by 0 bases and 7 bases, with 28 bases remaining between them. CDR1 is MGHRA and CDR2 is YSYEKL in the germline V gene. The CDR3 bases are TGCGCCAGCAGCCAAGATCCGACAACACAGGATTTTTTACGAATGGAGCAGTACTTC. Amino acids: CASSQDPTTQDFLRMEQYF.

The chain joins TRBV27 to TRBJ2-7; TRBD2 matches at 11 bases. CDR1 and CDR2 from the germline V gene are MNHEY and SMNVEV (reference sequence). J lost 3 bases, V lost 1 base, and 14 bases had no gene match. The CDR3 totals 19 residues. Written as DNA, the CDR3 is TGTGCCAGCAGTTTATACCCGGCTAGCGGGGGGCGTCGTTACTACGAGCAGTACTTC. This translates into CASSLYPASGGRRYYEQYF.

The chain has TRBV5-4 and TRBJ2-3; D is ambiguous. CDR3 length equals 12 residues. Germline V gives CDR1 SGHNT, CDR2 YYREEE (reference sequence). Between the trimmed V and J ends, which lost 2 bases and 2 bases, there was a span of 3 bases. CDR3 in DNA: TGTGCCAGCAGCTTCGCCACAGATACGCAGTATTTT. Translated: CASSFATDTQYF. Full variable domain (rest looked up from reference TRBV5-4 and TRBJ2-3): ETGVTQSPTHLIKTRGQQVTLRCSSQSGHNTVSWYQQALGQGPQFIFQYYREEENGRGNFPPRFSGLQFPNYSSELNVNALELDDSALYLCASSFATDTQYFGPGTRLTVL.

The count of this clone is one. The chain joins TRBV7-2 to TRBJ1-5, with 8 bases that match TRBD1. Germline CDR1 and CDR2: SGHTA and FQGNSA. The CDR3 runs to 15 residues. Germline trimming cut 2 bases from V and 6 bases from J; bases unmatched to any gene: 6. The CDR3 nucleotides read TGTGCCAGCAGCTTATCCCTGACAGGGGCTCAGCCCCAGCATTTT. Amino acids: CASSLSLTGAQPQHF.

In its sample, this clone was seen a few times. The CDR3: CASSPDTSSTDTQYF. The CDR3 DNA reads as TGTGCCAGTTCTCCCGACACCTCTAGCACAGATACGCAGTATTTT. The J gene is TRBJ2-3, the V gene TRBV19; D remains unclear. Germline V gene data show CDR1 as LNHDA and CDR2 as SQIVND (reference sequence). This CDR3 comprises 15 residues. Trimming removed 8 bases at V and 0 bases at J, with 15 bases between.

The rearrangement joins TRBV15 to TRBJ2-5; TRBD2 aligns across 7 bases. The germline gives CDR1 LNHNV, CDR2 YYDKDF (reference sequence). J lost 1 base, V lost 0 bases, and 8 bases had no gene match. The CDR3 is 17 amino acids. CDR3 region: CATSRDRASGGQETQYF. As DNA, the CDR3 is TGTGCCACCAGCAGAGATAGGGCTAGCGGAGGCCAAGAGACCCAGTACTTC.

The genes are TRBV5-1 and TRBJ2-3; D remains unclear. Germline lookup yields CDR1 SGHRS and CDR2 YFSETQ. CDR3 length equals 15 residues. Between the trimmed V and J ends, which lost 1 base and 6 bases, there was a span of 15 bases. Here the CDR3 DNA reads TGCGCCAGCAGCTTGAAAATGTTGGGGTCCGATACGCAGTATTTT. This translates into CASSLKMLGSDTQYF.

The CDR3 region has the DNA TGTGCCAGCAGCTTATATTCCGGGGGCTTCGGGGAGCTGTTTTTT. Protein sequence: CASSLYSGGFGELFF. The rearrangement links TRBV9 to TRBJ2-2; D might be TRBD1 or TRBD2, each matching 6 bases. This CDR3 has 15 amino acids. Per the germline V gene, CDR1 is SGDLS and CDR2 is YYNGEE. The V end was cut by 4 bases, the J end by 7 bases, with 17 bases between.

This sequence joins TRBV14 and TRBJ1-5, with 8 bases lining up with TRBD1. Germline CDR1 SGHDN, CDR2 FVKESK. The CDR3 covers 15 residues. V lost 1 base, J lost 3 bases, and 2 bases stayed unmatched. The CDR3 loop reads CASSQGTGFNQPQHF. DNA for the CDR3: TGTGCCAGCAGCCAAGGGACAGGGTTCAATCAGCCCCAGCATTTT.

This chain uses TRBV27 with TRBJ2-7, with 7 bases matching TRBD1. V shed 6 bases, J shed 2 bases, and the junction held 10 bases outside the gene matches. The CDR3 runs 15 residues. The germline gives CDR1 MNHEY, CDR2 SMNVEV (reference sequence). CDR3 coding DNA: TGTGCCAGCAGCCCAATTACAGGACAGGCCTACGAGCAGTACTTC. Its protein product is CASSPITGQAYEQYF.

The V call is TRBV4-3, the J call TRBJ2-7; unclear D gene. The germline gives CDR1 LGHNA, CDR2 YSLEER. Deletions cut 0 bases from V and 4 bases from J, with 16 bases between. The length of the CDR3 is 16 residues. The CDR3 region has the DNA TGCGCCAGCAGCCAAGATGTGATGGACCCCCTATACGAGCAGTACTTC. Encoded protein: CASSQDVMDPLYEQYF.

V is TRBV10-3 and J is TRBJ1-2, with a weak D call TRBD1 (5 bases). The germline V gene encodes CDR1 ENHRY and CDR2 SYGVKD. There are 12 residues in the CDR3. Trimming left V 2 bases short and J 6 bases short, with 7 bases between. The CDR3 DNA is TGTGCCATCAGTGAGAGAGGGGATGGCTACACCTTC. Its protein product is CAISERGDGYTF.

In regard to this clone: The same CDR3 also results from other DNA sequences found in this sample. This chain joins TRBV5-6 and TRBJ1-1; D not resolved. The CDR3 spans 12 residues. V was cut by 3 bases and J by 4 bases, with 7 bases left in between. Per the germline V gene, CDR1 is SGHDT and CDR2 is YYEEEE. The CDR3 nucleotides read TGTGCCAGCAGCTCGGGCGGCACTGAAGCTTTCTTT. Translating it yields CASSSGGTEAFF.

This rearrangement joins TRBV19 to TRBJ1-1; D unresolved. Trimming took 6 bases from V and 1 from J, leaving 18 bases between them. The CDR3 runs 16 residues. Looked up from germline, CDR1 is LNHDA and CDR2 is SQIVND (reference sequence). The CDR3 protein is CASRTSIGRANTEAFF. The CDR3 nucleotides are TGTGCCAGTAGAACTTCCATAGGACGGGCGAACACTGAAGCTTTCTTT.